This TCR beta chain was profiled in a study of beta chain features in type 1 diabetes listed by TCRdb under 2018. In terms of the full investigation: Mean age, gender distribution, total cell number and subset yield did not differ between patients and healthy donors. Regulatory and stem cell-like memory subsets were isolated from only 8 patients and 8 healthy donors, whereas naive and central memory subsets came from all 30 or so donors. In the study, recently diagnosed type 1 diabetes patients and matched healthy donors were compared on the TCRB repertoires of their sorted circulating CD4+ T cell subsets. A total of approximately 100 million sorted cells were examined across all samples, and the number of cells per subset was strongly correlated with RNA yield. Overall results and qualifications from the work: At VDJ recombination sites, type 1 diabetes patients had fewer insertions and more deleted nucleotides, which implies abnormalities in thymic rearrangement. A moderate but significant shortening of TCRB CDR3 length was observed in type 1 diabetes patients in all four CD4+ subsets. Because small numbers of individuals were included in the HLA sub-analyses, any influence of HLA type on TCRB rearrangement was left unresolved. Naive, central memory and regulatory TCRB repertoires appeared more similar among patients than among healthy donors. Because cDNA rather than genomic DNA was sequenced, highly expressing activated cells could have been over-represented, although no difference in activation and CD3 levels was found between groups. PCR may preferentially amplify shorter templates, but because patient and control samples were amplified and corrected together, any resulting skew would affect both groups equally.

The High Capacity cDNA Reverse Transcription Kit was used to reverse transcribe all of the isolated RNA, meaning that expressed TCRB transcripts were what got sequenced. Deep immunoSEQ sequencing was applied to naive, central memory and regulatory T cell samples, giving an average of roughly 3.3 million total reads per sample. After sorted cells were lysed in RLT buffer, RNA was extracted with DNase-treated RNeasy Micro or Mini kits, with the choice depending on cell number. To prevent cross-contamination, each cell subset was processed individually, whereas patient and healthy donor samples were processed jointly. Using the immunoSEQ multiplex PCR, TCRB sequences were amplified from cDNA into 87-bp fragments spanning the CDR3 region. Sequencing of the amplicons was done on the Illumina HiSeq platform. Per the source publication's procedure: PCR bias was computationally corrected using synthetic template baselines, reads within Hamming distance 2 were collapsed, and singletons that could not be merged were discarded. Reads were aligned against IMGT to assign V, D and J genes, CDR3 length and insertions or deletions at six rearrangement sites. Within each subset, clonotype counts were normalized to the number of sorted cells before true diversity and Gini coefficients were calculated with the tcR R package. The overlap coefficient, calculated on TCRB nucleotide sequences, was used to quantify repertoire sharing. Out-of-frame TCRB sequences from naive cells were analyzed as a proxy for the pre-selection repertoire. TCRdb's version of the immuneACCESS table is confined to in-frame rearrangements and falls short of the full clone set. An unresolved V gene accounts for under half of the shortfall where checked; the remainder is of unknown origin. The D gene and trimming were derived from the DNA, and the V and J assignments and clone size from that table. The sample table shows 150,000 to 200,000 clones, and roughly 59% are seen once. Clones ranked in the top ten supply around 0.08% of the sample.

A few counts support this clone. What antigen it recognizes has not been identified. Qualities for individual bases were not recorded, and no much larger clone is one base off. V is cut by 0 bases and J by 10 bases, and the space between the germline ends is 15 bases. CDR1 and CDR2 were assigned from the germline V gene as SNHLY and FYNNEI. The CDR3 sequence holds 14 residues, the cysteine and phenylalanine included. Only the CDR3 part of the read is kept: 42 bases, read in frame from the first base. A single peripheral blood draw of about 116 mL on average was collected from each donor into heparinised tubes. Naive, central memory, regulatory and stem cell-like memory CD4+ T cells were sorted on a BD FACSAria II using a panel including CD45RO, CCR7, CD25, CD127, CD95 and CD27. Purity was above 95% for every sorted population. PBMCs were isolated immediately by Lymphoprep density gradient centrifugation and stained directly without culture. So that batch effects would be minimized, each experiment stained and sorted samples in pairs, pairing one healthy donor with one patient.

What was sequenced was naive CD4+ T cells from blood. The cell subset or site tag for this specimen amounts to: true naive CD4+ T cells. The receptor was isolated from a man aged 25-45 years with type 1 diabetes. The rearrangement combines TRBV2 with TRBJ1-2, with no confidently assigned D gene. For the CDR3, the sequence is CASSEAVASLSYTF. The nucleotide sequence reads TGTGCCAGCAGTGAAGCAGTGGCCAGTCTGTCCTACACCTTC.